This is a list of T cell receptor beta chains from one sample in a study of blood T cell repertoires in COVID-19. The table came from immunoSEQ multiplex PCR; TCRdb's copy has only in-frame clones and leaves some out. The repertoire consists of about 210,000 clones, with about nine tenths occurring once and the leading ten covering 0.65% to 0.95%. The sample was peripheral blood. These receptors were collected from a woman between 65 and 79 years old with acute or convalescent COVID-19. CDR3s include the opening cysteine and the closing phenylalanine or tryptophan. A D gene is named only where the DNA matches it firmly. Clone size, where shown, is once, few, many, or a class for clones that have expanded.

d_gene | j_gene | abundance | v_gene | CDR3aa | CDR3nt
NA | TRBJ1-6 | NA | TRBV6-6 | CASRPQGKGSPLHF | TGTGCCAGCAGGCCTCAGGGGAAGGGTTCACCCCTCCACTTT
TRBD1 | TRBJ2-5 | NA | TRBV28 | CASRHRTGTVQETQYF | TGTGCCAGCAGACACCGAACCGGGACAGTACAAGAGACCCAGTACTTC
TRBD1 | TRBJ2-2 | NA | TRBV11-3 | CASSSGQGRNGELFF | TGTGCCAGCAGCTCCGGACAGGGGAGGAACGGGGAGCTGTTTTTT
TRBD2 | TRBJ2-1 | NA | TRBV28 | CASSSGREAPYNEQFF | TGTGCCAGCAGTTCGGGCCGGGAGGCCCCCTACAATGAGCAGTTCTTC
NA | TRBJ2-1 | few | TRBV18 | CASSPRRSGEYNEQFF | TGTGCCAGCTCACCACGGAGGTCAGGGGAATACAATGAGCAGTTCTTC
NA | TRBJ2-3 | NA | TRBV3-1/TRBV3-2 | CASSPSTGDTQYF | TGTGCCAGCAGCCCATCCACGGGAGATACGCAGTATTTT
NA | TRBJ1-4 | few | TRBV12-5 | CASGLVLGRESSGKLFF | TGTGCTAGTGGTTTGGTACTGGGCAGGGAAAGCAGCGGGAAACTGTTTTTT
NA | TRBJ1-5 | NA | TRBV7-2 | CASSSPGGSQHF | TGTGCCAGCAGTTCCCCGGGGGGCTCCCAGCATTTT
NA | TRBJ2-3 | NA | TRBV6-1 | CASSEIGGADTQYF | TGTGCCAGCAGTGAAATTGGGGGCGCAGATACGCAGTATTTT
NA | TRBJ2-2 | NA | TRBV24-1 | CATKASAVGELFF | TGTGCCACCAAGGCTTCTGCGGTCGGGGAGCTGTTTTTT
TRBD1 | TRBJ1-1 | NA | TRBV18 | CASSPLDRANTEAFF | TGTGCCAGCTCACCCCTCGACAGGGCGAACACTGAAGCTTTCTTT
TRBD1 | TRBJ2-2 | NA | TRBV5-1 | CASSLVPPGQSTGELFF | TGCGCCAGCAGCTTGGTCCCGCCGGGACAGTCCACCGGGGAGCTGTTTTTT
TRBD1 | TRBJ2-1 | NA | TRBV19 | CASSLGTGGYNEQFF | TGTGCCAGTAGTCTCGGGACAGGGGGCTACAATGAGCAGTTCTTC
TRBD2 | TRBJ2-4 | NA | TRBV4-1 | CASSGRSGSGVNIQYF | TGCGCCAGCAGCGGGCGTAGCGGGAGCGGGGTAAACATTCAGTACTTC
TRBD1 | TRBJ2-1 | few | TRBV5-1 | CASSSGQAPDEQFF | TGCGCCAGCAGCTCCGGACAGGCGCCCGATGAGCAGTTCTTC
TRBD1 | TRBJ1-2 | NA | TRBV6-2/TRBV6-3 | CASSYAGQTIGYTF | TGTGCCAGCAGTTACGCGGGACAGACTATTGGCTACACCTTC
TRBD1 | TRBJ1-2 | NA | TRBV5-1 | CASSLGTGQGMANYGYTF | TGCGCCAGCAGCTTGGGGACGGGACAGGGGATGGCTAACTATGGCTACACCTTC
NA | TRBJ1-2 | NA | TRBV5-1 | CASSLAVGVGYTF | TGCGCCAGCAGCTTGGCCGTAGGGGTCGGCTACACCTTC
NA | TRBJ2-7 | few | TRBV21-1 | CASSKPGISGQGEGGTYEQYF | TGTGCCAGCAGCAAACCTGGGATATCTGGACAGGGGGAGGGAGGCACCTACGAGCAGTACTTC
NA | TRBJ1-1 | once | TRBV29-1 | CSVERNTEAFF | TGCAGCGTTGAACGGAACACTGAAGCTTTCTTT
NA | TRBJ1-5 | NA | TRBV24-1 | CATSDNDRQPQHF | TGTGCCACCAGTGATAACGACAGACAGCCCCAGCATTTT
NA | TRBJ1-6 | NA | TRBV5-6 | CASSLPDRPPLHF | TGTGCCAGCAGCTTGCCAGACAGGCCACCCCTCCACTTT
NA | TRBJ1-4 | NA | TRBV7-9 | CASSLNVGREKLFF | TGTGCCAGCAGCTTAAATGTTGGGCGTGAAAAACTGTTTTTT
NA | TRBJ2-7 | NA | TRBV5-1 | CASSLDGVYEQYF | TGCGCCAGCAGCTTGGACGGTGTCTACGAGCAGTACTTC
TRBD1 | TRBJ1-5 | once | TRBV6-1 | CASSSRDRRNQPQHF | TGTGCCAGCAGTTCCCGGGACAGGCGCAATCAGCCCCAGCATTTT
NA | TRBJ1-2 | NA | TRBV5-4 | CASSARDIPLNYGYTF | TGTGCCAGCAGCGCCCGGGACATACCCCTTAACTATGGCTACACCTTC
NA | TRBJ2-5 | once | TRBV19 | CASSSGWVGLQETQYF | TGTGCCAGTAGTTCGGGTTGGGTGGGGCTACAAGAGACCCAGTACTTC